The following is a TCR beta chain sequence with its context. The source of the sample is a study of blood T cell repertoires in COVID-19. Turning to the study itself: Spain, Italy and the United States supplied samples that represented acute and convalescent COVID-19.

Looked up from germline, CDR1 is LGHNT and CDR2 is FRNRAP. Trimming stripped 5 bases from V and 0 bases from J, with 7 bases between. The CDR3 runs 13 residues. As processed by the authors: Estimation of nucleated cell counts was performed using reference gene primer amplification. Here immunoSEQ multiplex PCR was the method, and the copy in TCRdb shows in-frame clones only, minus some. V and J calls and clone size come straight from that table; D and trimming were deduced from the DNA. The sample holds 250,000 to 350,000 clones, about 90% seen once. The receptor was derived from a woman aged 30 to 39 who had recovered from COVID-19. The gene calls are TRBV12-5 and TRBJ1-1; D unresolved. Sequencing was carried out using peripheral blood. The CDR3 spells CASGVQLNTEAFF. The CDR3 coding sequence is TGTGCTAGTGGTGTGCAGTTGAACACTGAAGCTTTCTTT.